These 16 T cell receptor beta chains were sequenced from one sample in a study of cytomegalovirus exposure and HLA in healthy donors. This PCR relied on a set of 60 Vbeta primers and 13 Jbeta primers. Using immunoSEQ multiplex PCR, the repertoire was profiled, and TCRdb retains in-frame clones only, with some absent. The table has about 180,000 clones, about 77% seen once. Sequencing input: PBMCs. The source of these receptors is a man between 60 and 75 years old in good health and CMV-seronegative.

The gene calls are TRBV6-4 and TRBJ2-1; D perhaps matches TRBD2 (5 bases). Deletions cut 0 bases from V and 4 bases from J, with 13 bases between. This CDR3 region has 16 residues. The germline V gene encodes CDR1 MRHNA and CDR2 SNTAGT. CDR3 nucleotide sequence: TGTGCCAGCAGTGACTCTGGGCTAGCCGGGTACAATGAGCAGTTCTTC. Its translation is CASSDSGLAGYNEQFF.

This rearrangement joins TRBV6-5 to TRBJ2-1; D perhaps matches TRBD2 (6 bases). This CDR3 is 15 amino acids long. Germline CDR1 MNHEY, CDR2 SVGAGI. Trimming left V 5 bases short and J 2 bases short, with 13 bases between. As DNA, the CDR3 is TGTGCCAGCAGTCGGACCGGGACTCCCTACAATGAGCAGTTCTTC. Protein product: CASSRTGTPYNEQFF.

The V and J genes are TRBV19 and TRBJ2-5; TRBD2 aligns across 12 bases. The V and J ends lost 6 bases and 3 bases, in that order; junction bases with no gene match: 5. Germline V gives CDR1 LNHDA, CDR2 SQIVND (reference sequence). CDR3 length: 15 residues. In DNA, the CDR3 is TGTGCCAGTAGCCGGACTAGCGGGACGAAAGAGACCCAGTACTTC. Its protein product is CASSRTSGTKETQYF. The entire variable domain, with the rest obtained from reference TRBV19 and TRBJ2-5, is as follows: DGGITQSPKYLFRKEGQNVTLSCEQNLNHDAMYWYRQDPGQGLRLIYYSQIVNDFQKGDIAEGYSVSREKKESFPLTVTSAQKNPTAFYLCASSRTSGTKETQYFGPGTRLLVL.

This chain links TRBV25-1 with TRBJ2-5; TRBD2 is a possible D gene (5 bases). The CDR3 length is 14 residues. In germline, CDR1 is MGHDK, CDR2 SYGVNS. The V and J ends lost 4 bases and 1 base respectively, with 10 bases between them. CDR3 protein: CASSVTGSQETQYF. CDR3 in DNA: TGTGCCAGCAGTGTAACGGGGTCCCAAGAGACCCAGTACTTC.

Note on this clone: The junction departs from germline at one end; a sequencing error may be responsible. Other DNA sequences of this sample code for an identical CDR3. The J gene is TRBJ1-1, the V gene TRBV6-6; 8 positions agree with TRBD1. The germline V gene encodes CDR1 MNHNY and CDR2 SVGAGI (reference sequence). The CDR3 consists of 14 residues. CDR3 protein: CASSYLGQDTEAFF. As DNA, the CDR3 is TGTGCCAGCAGTTACCTGGGACAGGACACTGAGGCTTTCTTT.

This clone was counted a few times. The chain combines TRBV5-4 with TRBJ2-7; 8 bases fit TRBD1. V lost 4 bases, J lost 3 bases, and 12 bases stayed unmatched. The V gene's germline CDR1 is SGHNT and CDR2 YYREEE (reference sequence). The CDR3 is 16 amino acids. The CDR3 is CASSVGPGQDLYEQYF. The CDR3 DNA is TGTGCCAGCAGCGTAGGCCCGGGACAGGATCTCTACGAGCAGTACTTC.

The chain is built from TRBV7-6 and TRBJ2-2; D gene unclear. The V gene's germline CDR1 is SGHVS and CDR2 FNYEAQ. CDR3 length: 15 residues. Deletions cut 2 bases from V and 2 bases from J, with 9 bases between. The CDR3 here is CASSLFAGNTGELFF. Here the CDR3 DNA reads TGTGCCAGCAGCTTATTCGCAGGAAACACCGGGGAGCTGTTTTTT.

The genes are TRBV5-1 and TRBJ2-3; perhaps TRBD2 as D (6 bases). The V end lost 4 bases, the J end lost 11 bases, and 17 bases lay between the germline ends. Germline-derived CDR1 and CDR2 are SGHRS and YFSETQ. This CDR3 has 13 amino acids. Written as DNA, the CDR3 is TGCGCCAGCAGCGCAGCCGATCCGGGGGAGCAGTATTTT. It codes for CASSAADPGEQYF.

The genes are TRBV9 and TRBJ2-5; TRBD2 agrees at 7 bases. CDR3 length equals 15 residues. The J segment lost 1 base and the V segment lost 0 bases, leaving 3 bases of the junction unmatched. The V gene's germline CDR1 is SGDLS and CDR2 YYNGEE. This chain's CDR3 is CASSVVPSGQETQYF. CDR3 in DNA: TGTGCCAGCAGCGTAGTTCCTAGCGGCCAAGAGACCCAGTACTTC.

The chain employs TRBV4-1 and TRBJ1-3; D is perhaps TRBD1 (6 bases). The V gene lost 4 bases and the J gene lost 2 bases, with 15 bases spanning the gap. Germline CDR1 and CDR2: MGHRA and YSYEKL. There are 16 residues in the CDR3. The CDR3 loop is CASSRQALEAGNTIYF. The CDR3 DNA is TGCGCCAGCAGCCGACAGGCGTTGGAGGCTGGAAACACCATATATTTT.

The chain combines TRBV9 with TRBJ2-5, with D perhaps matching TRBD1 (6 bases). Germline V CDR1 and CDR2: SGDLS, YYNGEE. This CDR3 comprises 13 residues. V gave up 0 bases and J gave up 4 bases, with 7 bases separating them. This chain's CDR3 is CASSVDRAETQYF. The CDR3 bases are TGTGCCAGCAGCGTAGACAGGGCAGAGACCCAGTACTTC.

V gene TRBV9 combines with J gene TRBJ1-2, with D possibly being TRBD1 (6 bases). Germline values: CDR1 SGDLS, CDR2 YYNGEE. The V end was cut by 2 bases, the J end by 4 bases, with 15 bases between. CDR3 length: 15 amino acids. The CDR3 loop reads CASSVSLTGFYGYTF. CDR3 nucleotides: TGTGCCAGCAGCGTTTCCCTCACAGGGTTCTATGGCTACACCTTC.

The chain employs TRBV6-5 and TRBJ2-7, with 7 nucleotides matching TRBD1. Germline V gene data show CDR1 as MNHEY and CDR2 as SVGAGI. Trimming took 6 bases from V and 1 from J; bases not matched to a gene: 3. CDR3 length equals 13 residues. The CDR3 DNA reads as TGTGCCAGCAGAGAGGGACAGTCCTACGAGCAGTACTTC. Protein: CASREGQSYEQYF.

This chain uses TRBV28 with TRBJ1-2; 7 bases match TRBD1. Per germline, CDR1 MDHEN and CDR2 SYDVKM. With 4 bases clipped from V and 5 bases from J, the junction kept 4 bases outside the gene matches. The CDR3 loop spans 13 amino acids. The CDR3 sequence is CASSSGQTYGYTF. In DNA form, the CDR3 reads TGTGCCAGCAGTTCGGGACAGACTTATGGCTACACCTTC.

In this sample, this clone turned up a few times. CDR3: CASKSDSETQYF. Here the CDR3 DNA reads TGTGCCAGCAAATCTGACAGCGAGACCCAGTACTTC. The chain has TRBV6-5 and TRBJ2-5; tentatively, D is TRBD1 (5 bases). Deletions cut 7 bases from V and 5 bases from J, with 11 bases between. Germline-derived CDR1 and CDR2 are MNHEY and SVGAGI. There are 12 residues in the CDR3.

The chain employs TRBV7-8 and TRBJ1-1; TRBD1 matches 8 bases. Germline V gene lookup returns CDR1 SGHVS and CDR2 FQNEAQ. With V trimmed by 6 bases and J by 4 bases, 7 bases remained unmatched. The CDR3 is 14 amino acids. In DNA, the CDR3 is TGTGCCAGCAGGAGTCAGGGGGCGGGCACTGAAGCTTTCTTT. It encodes CASRSQGAGTEAFF.